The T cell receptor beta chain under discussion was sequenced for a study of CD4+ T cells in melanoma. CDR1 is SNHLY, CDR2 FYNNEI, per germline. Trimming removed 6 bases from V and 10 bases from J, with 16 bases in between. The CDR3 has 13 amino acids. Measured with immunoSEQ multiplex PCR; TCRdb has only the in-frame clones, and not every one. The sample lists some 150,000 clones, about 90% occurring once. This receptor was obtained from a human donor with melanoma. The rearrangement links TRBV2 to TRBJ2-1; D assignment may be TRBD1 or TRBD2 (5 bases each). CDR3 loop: CASRGSWGWEQFF. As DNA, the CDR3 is TGTGCCAGCAGGGGGAGCTGGGGGTGGGAGCAGTTCTTC.